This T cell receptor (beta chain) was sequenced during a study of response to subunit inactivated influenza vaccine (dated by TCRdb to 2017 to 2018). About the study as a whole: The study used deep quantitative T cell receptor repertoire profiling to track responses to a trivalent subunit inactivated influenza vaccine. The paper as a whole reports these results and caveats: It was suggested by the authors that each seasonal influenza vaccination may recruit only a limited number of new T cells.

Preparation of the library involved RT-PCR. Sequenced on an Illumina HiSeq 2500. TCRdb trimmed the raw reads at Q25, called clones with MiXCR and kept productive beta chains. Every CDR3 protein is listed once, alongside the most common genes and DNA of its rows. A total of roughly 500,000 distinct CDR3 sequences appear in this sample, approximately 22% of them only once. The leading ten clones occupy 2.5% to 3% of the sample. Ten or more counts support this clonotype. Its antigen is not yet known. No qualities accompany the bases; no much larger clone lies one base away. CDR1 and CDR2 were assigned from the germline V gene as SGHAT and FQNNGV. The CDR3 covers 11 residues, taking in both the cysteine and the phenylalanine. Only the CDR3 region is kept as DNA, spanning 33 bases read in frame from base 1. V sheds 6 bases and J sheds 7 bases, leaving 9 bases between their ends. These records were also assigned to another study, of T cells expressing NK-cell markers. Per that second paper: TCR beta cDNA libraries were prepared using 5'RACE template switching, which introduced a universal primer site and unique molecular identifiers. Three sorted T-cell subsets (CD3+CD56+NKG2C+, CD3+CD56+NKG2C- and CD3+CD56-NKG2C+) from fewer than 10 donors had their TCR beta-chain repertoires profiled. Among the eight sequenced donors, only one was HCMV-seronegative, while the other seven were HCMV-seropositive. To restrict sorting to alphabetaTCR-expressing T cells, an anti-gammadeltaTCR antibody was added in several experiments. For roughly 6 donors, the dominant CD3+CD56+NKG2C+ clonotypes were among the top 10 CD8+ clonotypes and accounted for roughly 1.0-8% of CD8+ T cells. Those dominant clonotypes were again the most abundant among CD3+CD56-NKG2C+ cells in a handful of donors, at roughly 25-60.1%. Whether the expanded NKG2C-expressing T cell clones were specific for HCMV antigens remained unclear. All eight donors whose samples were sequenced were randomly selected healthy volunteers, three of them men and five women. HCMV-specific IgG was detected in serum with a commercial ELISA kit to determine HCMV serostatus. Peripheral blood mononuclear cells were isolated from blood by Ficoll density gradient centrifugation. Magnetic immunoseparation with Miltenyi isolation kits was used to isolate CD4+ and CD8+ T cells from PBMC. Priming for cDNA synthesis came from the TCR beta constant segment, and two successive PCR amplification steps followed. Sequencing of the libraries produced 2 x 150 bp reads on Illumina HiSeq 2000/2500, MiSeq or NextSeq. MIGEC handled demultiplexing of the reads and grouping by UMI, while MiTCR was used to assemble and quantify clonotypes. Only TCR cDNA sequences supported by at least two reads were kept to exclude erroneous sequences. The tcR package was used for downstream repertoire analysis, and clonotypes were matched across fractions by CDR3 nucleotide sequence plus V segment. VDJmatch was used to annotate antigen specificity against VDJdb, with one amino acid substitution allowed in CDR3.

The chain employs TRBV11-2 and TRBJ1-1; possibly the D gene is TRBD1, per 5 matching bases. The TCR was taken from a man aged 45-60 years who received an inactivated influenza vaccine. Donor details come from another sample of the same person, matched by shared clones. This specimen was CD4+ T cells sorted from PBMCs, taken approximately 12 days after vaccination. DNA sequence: TGTGCCAGCAGTTGGAGGGGTGAAGCTTTCTTT. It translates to CASSWRGEAFF.